Listed below are T cell receptor beta chains from one sample, sequenced in a study of PD-1 blockade in classical Hodgkin lymphoma. Method: immunoSEQ multiplex PCR; TCRdb's copy keeps in-frame clones and lacks some. Of about 47,000 clones in the sample, approximately 91% were seen once. Sequencing input: peripheral blood mononuclear cells (PBMCs). The receptors here all came from a human donor with classical Hodgkin lymphoma. Both conserved end residues are part of each CDR3. Each record gives: CDR3 length, D gene, V gene, clone size, J gene, CDR3 DNA, CDR3 protein. D genes are given only for firm matches. Size is omitted from some rows. Given values are once, few, many or a class for expanded clones.

len: 18
d_gene: TRBD1
v_gene: TRBV5-1
abundance: once
j_gene: TRBJ2-2
CDR3nt: TGCGCCAGCAGCTTACGGCTCCCGGGACAGGTGAACACCGGGGAGCTGTTTTTT
CDR3aa: CASSLRLPGQVNTGELFF

len: 17
d_gene: TRBD1
v_gene: TRBV5-1
abundance: NA
j_gene: TRBJ2-2
CDR3nt: TGCGCCAGCAGCTTGCGACTACAGGGGGCTAACACCGGGGAGCTGTTTTTT
CDR3aa: CASSLRLQGANTGELFF

len: 13
d_gene: NA
v_gene: TRBV29-1
abundance: NA
j_gene: TRBJ1-4
CDR3nt: TGCAGCGTTGTGACAGTCCGGGGCGAAAAACTGTTTTTT
CDR3aa: CSVVTVRGEKLFF

len: 15
d_gene: NA
v_gene: TRBV6-1
abundance: NA
j_gene: TRBJ1-3
CDR3nt: TGTGCCAGCAGTGGCGGAACTCTAGCTGGAAACACCATATATTTT
CDR3aa: CASSGGTLAGNTIYF

len: 15
d_gene: NA
v_gene: TRBV5-8
abundance: NA
j_gene: TRBJ2-1
CDR3nt: TGTGCCAGCAGCTTGGCAGGGCATCGGAACAATGAGCAGTTCTTC
CDR3aa: CASSLAGHRNNEQFF

len: 15
d_gene: NA
v_gene: TRBV5-1
abundance: NA
j_gene: TRBJ2-1
CDR3nt: TGCGCCAGCAGCTTGGCCGGGCAGAAAAACAATGAGCAGTTCTTC
CDR3aa: CASSLAGQKNNEQFF

len: 17
d_gene: NA
v_gene: TRBV4-2
abundance: NA
j_gene: TRBJ2-7
CDR3nt: TGTGCCAGCAGCCAAGAAAATGGAGTAGCGGCAGCCTACGAGCAGTACTTC
CDR3aa: CASSQENGVAAAYEQYF

len: 15
d_gene: NA
v_gene: TRBV28
abundance: once
j_gene: TRBJ1-2
CDR3nt: TGTGCCAGCAGTTTTCTCTTCAGAGGGCCCTATGGCTACACCTTC
CDR3aa: CASSFLFRGPYGYTF

len: 14
d_gene: NA
v_gene: TRBV27
abundance: NA
j_gene: TRBJ1-5
CDR3nt: TGTGCCAGCAGTTCGTACCGGGGCAATCAGCCCCAGCATTTT
CDR3aa: CASSSYRGNQPQHF

len: 14
d_gene: TRBD1
v_gene: TRBV9
abundance: NA
j_gene: TRBJ1-1
CDR3nt: TGTGCCAGCAGGACAGGGTTGGAGAACACTGAAGCTTTCTTT
CDR3aa: CASRTGLENTEAFF

len: 12
d_gene: NA
v_gene: TRBV2
abundance: NA
j_gene: TRBJ2-5
CDR3nt: TGTGCCAGCAAGAGGGAGGTGGAGACCCAGTACTTC
CDR3aa: CASKREVETQYF

len: 15
d_gene: NA
v_gene: TRBV27
abundance: NA
j_gene: TRBJ1-6
CDR3nt: TGTGCCAGCAGAGTAACAGGCCAGTTAAATTCGCCCCTCCACTTT
CDR3aa: CASRVTGQLNSPLHF

len: 15
d_gene: TRBD2
v_gene: TRBV11-1
abundance: NA
j_gene: TRBJ2-5
CDR3nt: TGTGCCAGCAGCTTGCGACTAGCGGGAGTGGAGACCCAGTACTTC
CDR3aa: CASSLRLAGVETQYF

len: 11
d_gene: NA
v_gene: TRBV5-1
abundance: NA
j_gene: TRBJ2-3
CDR3nt: TGCGCCAGCAGCTATCTGGATACGCAGTATTTT
CDR3aa: CASSYLDTQYF

len: 15
d_gene: TRBD2
v_gene: TRBV6-1
abundance: once
j_gene: TRBJ2-1
CDR3nt: TGTGCCAGCAGTGAACTAGCGGGAGGGCCCAATGAGCAGTTCTTC
CDR3aa: CASSELAGGPNEQFF

len: 14
d_gene: NA
v_gene: TRBV19
abundance: NA
j_gene: TRBJ1-2
CDR3nt: TGTGCCAGTAGTCCCAGACAGCGTTACTATGGCTACACCTTC
CDR3aa: CASSPRQRYYGYTF

len: 15
d_gene: NA
v_gene: TRBV2
abundance: NA
j_gene: TRBJ1-4
CDR3nt: TGTGCCAGCAGGTGGAGGGACCTACTCAATGAAAAACTGTTTTTT
CDR3aa: CASRWRDLLNEKLFF

len: 13
d_gene: NA
v_gene: TRBV6-5
abundance: NA
j_gene: TRBJ2-2
CDR3nt: TGTGCCAGCACCGGGAGCGGCACCGGGGAGCTGTTTTTT
CDR3aa: CASTGSGTGELFF

len: 15
d_gene: NA
v_gene: TRBV9
abundance: once
j_gene: TRBJ1-4
CDR3nt: TGTGCCAGCAGCGTCAGTATGGGACTTAATGAAAAACTGTTTTTT
CDR3aa: CASSVSMGLNEKLFF

len: 19
d_gene: TRBD1
v_gene: TRBV7-8
abundance: NA
j_gene: TRBJ2-3
CDR3nt: TGTGCCAGCAGCTCCGCTCTTGACGGGACAGTGGAGGACACAGATACGCAGTATTTT
CDR3aa: CASSSALDGTVEDTDTQYF

len: 15
d_gene: NA
v_gene: TRBV10-3
abundance: NA
j_gene: TRBJ2-2
CDR3nt: TGTGCCATCAGTGAGGACAGCACGAACACCGGGGAGCTGTTTTTT
CDR3aa: CAISEDSTNTGELFF

len: 14
d_gene: NA
v_gene: TRBV5-1
abundance: NA
j_gene: TRBJ1-1
CDR3nt: TGCGCCAGCAGCTTGGATGGACCAAACACTGAAGCTTTCTTT
CDR3aa: CASSLDGPNTEAFF

len: 15
d_gene: NA
v_gene: TRBV13
abundance: NA
j_gene: TRBJ2-5
CDR3nt: TGTGCCAGCAGCGATGGACAGCTCCGGAGGGAGACCCAGTACTTC
CDR3aa: CASSDGQLRRETQYF

len: 15
d_gene: TRBD2
v_gene: TRBV15
abundance: NA
j_gene: TRBJ2-5
CDR3nt: TGTGCCACCAGCAGGTTTAGCGGGGATCAAGAGACCCAGTACTTC
CDR3aa: CATSRFSGDQETQYF

len: 16
d_gene: TRBD1
v_gene: TRBV28
abundance: NA
j_gene: TRBJ2-1
CDR3nt: TGTGCCAGCAGTTTAGGGGGGACAGGGGGAGACAATGAGCAGTTCTTC
CDR3aa: CASSLGGTGGDNEQFF

len: 13
d_gene: NA
v_gene: TRBV18
abundance: NA
j_gene: TRBJ1-2
CDR3nt: TGTGCCAGCTCACCCACGGGAAACTATGGCTACACCTTC
CDR3aa: CASSPTGNYGYTF

len: 15
d_gene: NA
v_gene: TRBV5-5
abundance: once
j_gene: TRBJ2-3
CDR3nt: TGTGCCAGCAGCTTGGAGGGACCCGGCACAGATACGCAGTATTTT
CDR3aa: CASSLEGPGTDTQYF

len: 19
d_gene: TRBD1
v_gene: TRBV7-8
abundance: once
j_gene: TRBJ2-2
CDR3nt: TGTGCCAGCAGCACCCAGCGTTGGGGACAGGCTACGAACACCGGGGAGCTGTTTTTT
CDR3aa: CASSTQRWGQATNTGELFF

len: 13
d_gene: NA
v_gene: TRBV28
abundance: once
j_gene: TRBJ2-7
CDR3nt: TGTGCCAGCAGTTTGGGCAGGGGTTGGGAGCAGTACTTC
CDR3aa: CASSLGRGWEQYF

len: 14
d_gene: NA
v_gene: TRBV27
abundance: NA
j_gene: TRBJ2-7
CDR3nt: TGTGCCAGCAGTTTATCGCCGGCGGCCTACGAGCAGTACTTC
CDR3aa: CASSLSPAAYEQYF

len: 14
d_gene: TRBD1
v_gene: TRBV6-6
abundance: NA
j_gene: TRBJ1-5
CDR3nt: TGTGCCACGACGGGACAGAATTCCCATCAGCCCCAGCATTTT
CDR3aa: CATTGQNSHQPQHF

len: 20
d_gene: NA
v_gene: TRBV5-1
abundance: NA
j_gene: TRBJ2-1
CDR3nt: TGCGCCAGCAGCTTGGCCGTCAGACTTCGCTCCGAACGGTCATACAATGAGCAGTTCTTC
CDR3aa: CASSLAVRLRSERSYNEQFF

len: 13
d_gene: TRBD1
v_gene: TRBV13
abundance: NA
j_gene: TRBJ2-5
CDR3nt: TGTGCCAGCAGCCTACAGGGGGCTGGAGCCCAGTACTTC
CDR3aa: CASSLQGAGAQYF

len: 13
d_gene: NA
v_gene: TRBV29-1
abundance: NA
j_gene: TRBJ1-1
CDR3nt: TGCAGCGTTGAGGGCAGGGCGAACACTGAAGCTTTCTTT
CDR3aa: CSVEGRANTEAFF